This T cell receptor (beta chain) was identified in a study of read filtering for tumor transcriptome and immune sequencing. The wider study: The cohort had 17 to 20 men and under 15 women aged roughly 40 to 90, mean around 63 years.

V was trimmed by 2 bases and J by 2 bases, leaving 15 bases between them. CDR3 length: 16 residues. Germline CDR1 is KGHDR and CDR2 is SFDVKD. Overall study results and limits: Compared with RNA-seq, IR-seq gave much higher clonotype depth and reliability.

This library used roughly 370 ng RNA and molecular barcoded adaptors spanning alpha/delta and beta/gamma chains. TCRdb re-called the reads through MiXCR, storing one row per CDR3 protein. The sample holds 25,000 to 35,000 distinct CDR3 sequences, under 20% seen once. This clonotype was observed many times. Its antigen is still unknown. The chain is built from TRBV24-1 and TRBJ2-7; D uncertain. Sequencing input: a population of CD138-negative cells sorted from bone marrow. The sequence came from a donor at least 40 years old with multiple myeloma. CDR3: CATSDSRGDRTYEQYF. The CDR3 coding sequence is TGTGCCACCAGTGATTCCCGAGGCGATCGGACCTACGAGCAGTACTTC.